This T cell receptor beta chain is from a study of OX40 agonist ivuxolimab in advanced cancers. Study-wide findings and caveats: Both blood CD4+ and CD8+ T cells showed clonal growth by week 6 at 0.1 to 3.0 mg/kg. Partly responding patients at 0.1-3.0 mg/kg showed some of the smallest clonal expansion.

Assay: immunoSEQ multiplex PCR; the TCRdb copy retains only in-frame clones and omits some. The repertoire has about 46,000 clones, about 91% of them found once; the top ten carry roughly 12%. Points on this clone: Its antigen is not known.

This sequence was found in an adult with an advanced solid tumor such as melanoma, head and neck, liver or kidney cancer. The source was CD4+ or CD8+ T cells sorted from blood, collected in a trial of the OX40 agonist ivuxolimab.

The CDR3 here is CASSYSGIYEQYF. The CDR3 region has the DNA TGTGCCAGCAGTTATTCAGGGATCTACGAGCAGTACTTC. V and J are TRBV6-6 and TRBJ2-7; D might be TRBD1 (5 bases). From germline, CDR1 is MNHNY and CDR2 SVGAGI (reference sequence). The V end was cut by 3 bases, the J end by 3 bases, with 9 bases between. The CDR3 runs 13 residues.